These T cell receptor beta chains were read from a single sample in a study of T cell repertoires in cytomegalovirus infection. MiXCR, run by TCRdb on the reads, gives a single entry per CDR3 protein. Among approximately 1,000,000 distinct CDR3 sequences listed, 25% to 40% were seen once. Their recognized antigens are unknown. Here the sequenced sample was cultured CD8+ T cells from PBMCs, taken from culture after CMV antigen stimulation. These receptor sequences come from a human donor in good health (CMV status not recorded). Some clones in this sample may be carry-over from other donors' samples. The CDR3 runs from the conserved cysteine through the conserved F or W. The order of the fields is V gene, clone size, D gene, J gene, CDR3 DNA, CDR3 protein. D genes are given only for firm matches. Expanded clones get a size class; other rows say once, few or many, or leave the size out.

v_gene: TRBV6-2/TRBV6-3; abundance: NA; d_gene: NA; j_gene: TRBJ1-5; CDR3nt: TGTGCCAGCAGTTACGATGGTGGAAATCAGCCCCAGCATTTT; CDR3aa: CASSYDGGNQPQHF
v_gene: TRBV20-1; abundance: NA; d_gene: NA; j_gene: TRBJ2-1; CDR3nt: TGCAGTGCTAGGTGGAGTAATGAGCAGTTCTTC; CDR3aa: CSARWSNEQFF
v_gene: TRBV10-1; abundance: NA; d_gene: NA; j_gene: TRBJ1-1; CDR3nt: TGCGCCAGCAGTGAGTCGAGTCCGGGGCGGTTGAACACTGAAGCTTTCTTT; CDR3aa: CASSESSPGRLNTEAFF
v_gene: TRBV7-4; abundance: NA; d_gene: NA; j_gene: TRBJ1-3; CDR3nt: TGTGCCAGCAGCTTACCAAGACAGAAGAGGAATGGAAACACCATATATTTT; CDR3aa: CASSLPRQKRNGNTIYF
v_gene: TRBV13; abundance: many; d_gene: NA; j_gene: TRBJ2-2; CDR3nt: TGTGCCAGCAGCTTAAATCTGGGCACCGGGGAGCTGTTTTTT; CDR3aa: CASSLNLGTGELFF
v_gene: TRBV12-3/TRBV12-4; abundance: NA; d_gene: NA; j_gene: TRBJ1-2; CDR3nt: TGTGCCAGCACCCCCGGGGTATCTAACTATGGCTACACCTTC; CDR3aa: CASTPGVSNYGYTF
v_gene: TRBV6-2/TRBV6-3; abundance: NA; d_gene: NA; j_gene: TRBJ2-1; CDR3nt: TGTGCCAGCAGTTCCATCAGCAATGAGCAGTTCTTC; CDR3aa: CASSSISNEQFF
v_gene: TRBV7-9; abundance: many; d_gene: TRBD2; j_gene: TRBJ2-1; CDR3nt: TGTGCCAGCAGCCCGGAGGCTAGCGGCTACAATGAGCAGTTCTTC; CDR3aa: CASSPEASGYNEQFF
v_gene: TRBV19; abundance: NA; d_gene: NA; j_gene: TRBJ1-5; CDR3nt: TGTGCCAGTAGTGAGTGGCCCCAGCATTTT; CDR3aa: CASSEWPQHF
v_gene: TRBV6-1; abundance: many; d_gene: NA; j_gene: TRBJ1-2; CDR3nt: TGTGCCAGCACCCTCTCGGGGGCATATGGCTACACCTTC; CDR3aa: CASTLSGAYGYTF
v_gene: TRBV29-1; abundance: NA; d_gene: NA; j_gene: TRBJ1-3; CDR3nt: TGCAGCGTTGAAGATCGGCGGCCCCAAGATGGAAACACCATATATTTT; CDR3aa: CSVEDRRPQDGNTIYF
v_gene: TRBV14; abundance: NA; d_gene: NA; j_gene: TRBJ2-3; CDR3nt: TGTGCCAGCAGCCAAGATGCGCCAAACACAGATACGCAGTATTTT; CDR3aa: CASSQDAPNTDTQYF
v_gene: TRBV5-4; abundance: few; d_gene: TRBD1; j_gene: TRBJ1-1; CDR3nt: TGTGCCAGCAGCTTAGACGACGGGGACAGGACGAACACTGAAGCTTTCTTT; CDR3aa: CASSLDDGDRTNTEAFF
v_gene: TRBV6-1; abundance: NA; d_gene: TRBD1; j_gene: TRBJ1-4; CDR3nt: TGTGCCAGCCTGTCCCCGGGACAGGATGTTGAAAAACTGTTTTTT; CDR3aa: CASLSPGQDVEKLFF
v_gene: TRBV2; abundance: few; d_gene: NA; j_gene: TRBJ1-1; CDR3nt: TGTGCCAGCAGCGTATGGGGGGGGGTTGGAATGAACACTGAAGCTTTCTTT; CDR3aa: CASSVWGGVGMNTEAFF
v_gene: TRBV4-3; abundance: NA; d_gene: TRBD2; j_gene: TRBJ2-1; CDR3nt: TGCGCCAGCAGCACCGGGACTAGCGGGGGGCCTCTAGACAATGAGCAGTTCTTC; CDR3aa: CASSTGTSGGPLDNEQFF
v_gene: TRBV10-3; abundance: few; d_gene: NA; j_gene: TRBJ2-2; CDR3nt: TGTGCCATCAGTGAGTCGAAGGGCAGGAACACCGGGGAGCTGTTTTTT; CDR3aa: CAISESKGRNTGELFF
v_gene: TRBV7-6; abundance: NA; d_gene: TRBD1; j_gene: TRBJ1-5; CDR3nt: TGTGCCAGCAGCCGCTTGACAGGGGATCAGCCCCAGCATTTT; CDR3aa: CASSRLTGDQPQHF
v_gene: TRBV4-1; abundance: NA; d_gene: NA; j_gene: TRBJ2-4; CDR3nt: TGCGCCAGCAGCCACCGGGCCGCCGAAGCCAAAAACATTCAGTACTTC; CDR3aa: CASSHRAAEAKNIQYF
v_gene: TRBV6-6; abundance: few; d_gene: NA; j_gene: TRBJ1-1; CDR3nt: TGTGCCAGCAGTTACCAACATCTTGAGGGGGACTTTGAAGCTTTCTTT; CDR3aa: CASSYQHLEGDFEAFF
v_gene: TRBV28; abundance: NA; d_gene: NA; j_gene: TRBJ2-5; CDR3nt: TGTGCCAGCAGTTTTGGGGGCAGGGAGACCCGGTACTTC; CDR3aa: CASSFGGRETRYF
v_gene: TRBV6-2/TRBV6-3; abundance: NA; d_gene: NA; j_gene: TRBJ2-2; CDR3nt: TGTGCCAGCAGTATCCCGGGACAAATAATCGGGCTGTTTTTT; CDR3aa: CASSIPGQIIGLFF
v_gene: TRBV25-1; abundance: NA; d_gene: NA; j_gene: TRBJ1-6; CDR3nt: TGTGCCAGCAGCGGACTGAGGAGCTCCTATAATTCACCCCTCCACTTT; CDR3aa: CASSGLRSSYNSPLHF
v_gene: TRBV5-1; abundance: NA; d_gene: NA; j_gene: TRBJ2-3; CDR3nt: TGTGCCAGCAGCCTAGCGACAGGCCCTCGGAAGGGTACGCAGTATTTT; CDR3aa: CASSLATGPRKGTQYF
v_gene: TRBV12-3/TRBV12-4; abundance: NA; d_gene: TRBD2; j_gene: TRBJ2-1; CDR3nt: TGTGCCAGCAGTATGCTCGACGGGGGGGCCGAGGAGCAGTTCTTC; CDR3aa: CASSMLDGGAEEQFF